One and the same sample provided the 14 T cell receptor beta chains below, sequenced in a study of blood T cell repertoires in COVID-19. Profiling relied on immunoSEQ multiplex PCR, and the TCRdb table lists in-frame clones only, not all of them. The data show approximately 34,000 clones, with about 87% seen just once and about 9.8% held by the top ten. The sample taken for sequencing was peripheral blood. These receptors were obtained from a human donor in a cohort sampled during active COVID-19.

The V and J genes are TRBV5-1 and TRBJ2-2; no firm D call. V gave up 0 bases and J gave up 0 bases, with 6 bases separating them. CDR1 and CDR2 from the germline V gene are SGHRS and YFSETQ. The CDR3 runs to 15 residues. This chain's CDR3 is CASSLGHSNTGELFF. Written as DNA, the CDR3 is TGCGCCAGCAGCTTGGGACATTCGAACACCGGGGAGCTGTTTTTT.

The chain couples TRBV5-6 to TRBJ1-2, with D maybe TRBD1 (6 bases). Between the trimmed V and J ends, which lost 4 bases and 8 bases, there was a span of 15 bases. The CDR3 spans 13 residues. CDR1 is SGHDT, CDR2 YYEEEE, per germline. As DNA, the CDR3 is TGTGCCAGCAGCCCAACAGGGTCGTTCGGCTACACCTTC. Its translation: CASSPTGSFGYTF.

CDR3 DNA: TGTGCCAGTAATAGACAGGGGGTTAGGACTGAAGCTTTCTTT. Protein product: CASNRQGVRTEAFF. The chain combines TRBV19 with TRBJ1-1; 9 nucleotides match TRBD1. The germline V gene has CDR1 LNHDA and CDR2 SQIVND (reference sequence). Trimming took 7 bases from V and 5 from J; bases not matched to a gene: 8. The CDR3 length is 14 residues.

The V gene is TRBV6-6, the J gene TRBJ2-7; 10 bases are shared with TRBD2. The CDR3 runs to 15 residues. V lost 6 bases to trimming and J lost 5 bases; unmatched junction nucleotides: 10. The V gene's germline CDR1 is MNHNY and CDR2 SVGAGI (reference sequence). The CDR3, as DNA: TGTGCCAGCAGCCCCTACGCTAGCGGGAGCCACGAGCAGTACTTC. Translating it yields CASSPYASGSHEQYF.

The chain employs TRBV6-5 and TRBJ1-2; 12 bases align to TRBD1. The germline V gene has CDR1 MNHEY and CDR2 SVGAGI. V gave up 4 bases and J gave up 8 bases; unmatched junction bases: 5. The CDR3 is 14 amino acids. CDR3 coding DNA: TGTGCCAGCAGTTGGGGACAGGGGGCGCGAGGCTACACCTTC. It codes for CASSWGQGARGYTF.

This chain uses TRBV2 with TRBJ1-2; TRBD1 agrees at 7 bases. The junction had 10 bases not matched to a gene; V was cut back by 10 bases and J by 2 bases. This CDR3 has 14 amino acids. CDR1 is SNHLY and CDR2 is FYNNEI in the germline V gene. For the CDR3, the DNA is TGTGCCACCCATGGGTCGACAGGGAACTATGGCTACACCTTC. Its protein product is CATHGSTGNYGYTF.

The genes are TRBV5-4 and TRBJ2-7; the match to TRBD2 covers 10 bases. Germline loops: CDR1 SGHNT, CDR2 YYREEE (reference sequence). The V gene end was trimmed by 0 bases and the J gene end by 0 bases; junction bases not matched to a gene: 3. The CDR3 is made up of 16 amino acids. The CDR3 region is CASSLVIAGGSYEQYF. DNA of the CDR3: TGTGCCAGCAGCTTGGTGATAGCGGGGGGCTCCTACGAGCAGTACTTC.

CDR3 nucleotide sequence: TGCAGCGTGGGAGAAGGGTCTCGACAGCCCCAGCATTTT. Its translation: CSVGEGSRQPQHF. The J gene is TRBJ1-5, the V gene TRBV29-1; no firm D call. Germline V gene lookup returns CDR1 SQVTM and CDR2 ANQGSEA. CDR3 length: 13 residues. V lost 6 bases and J lost 7, with 16 bases in between.

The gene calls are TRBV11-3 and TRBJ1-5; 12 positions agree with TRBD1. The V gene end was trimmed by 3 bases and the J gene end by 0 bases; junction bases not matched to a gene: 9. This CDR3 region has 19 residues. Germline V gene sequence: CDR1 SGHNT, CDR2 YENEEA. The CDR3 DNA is TGTGCCAGCAGCTTGGGTGGGACAGGGGGCGCAGGTAGCAATCAGCCCCAGCATTTT. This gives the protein CASSLGGTGGAGSNQPQHF.

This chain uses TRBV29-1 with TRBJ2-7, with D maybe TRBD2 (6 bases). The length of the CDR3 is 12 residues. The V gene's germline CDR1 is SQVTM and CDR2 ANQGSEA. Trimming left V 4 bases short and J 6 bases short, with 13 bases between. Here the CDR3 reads CSVAGSRLEQYF. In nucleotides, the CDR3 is TGCAGCGTTGCCGGGAGCCGGCTCGAGCAGTACTTC.

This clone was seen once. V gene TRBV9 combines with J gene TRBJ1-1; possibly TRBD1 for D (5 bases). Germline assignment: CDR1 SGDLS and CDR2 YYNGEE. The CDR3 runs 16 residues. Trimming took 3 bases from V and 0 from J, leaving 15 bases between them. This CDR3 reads CASSGNPRVLNTEAFF. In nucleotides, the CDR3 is TGTGCCAGCAGCGGAAACCCCAGGGTATTGAACACTGAAGCTTTCTTT.

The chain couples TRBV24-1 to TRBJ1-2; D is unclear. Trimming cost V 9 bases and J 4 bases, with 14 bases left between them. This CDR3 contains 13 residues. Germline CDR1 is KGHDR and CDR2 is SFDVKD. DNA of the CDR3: TGTGCCACCGCGAGTTCAGAGGCCTATGGCTACACCTTC. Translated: CATASSEAYGYTF.

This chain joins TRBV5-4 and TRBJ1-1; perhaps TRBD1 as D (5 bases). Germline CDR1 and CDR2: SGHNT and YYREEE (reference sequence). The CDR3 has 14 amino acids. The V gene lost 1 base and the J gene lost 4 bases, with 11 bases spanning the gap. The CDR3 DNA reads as TGTGCCAGCAGCTTGTACTCAGGGCTCACTGAAGCTTTCTTT. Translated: CASSLYSGLTEAFF.

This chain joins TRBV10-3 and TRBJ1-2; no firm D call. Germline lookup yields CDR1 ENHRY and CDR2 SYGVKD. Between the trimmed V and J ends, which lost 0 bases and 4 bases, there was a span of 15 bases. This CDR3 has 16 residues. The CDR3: CAISESSDPASYGYTF. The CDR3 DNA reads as TGTGCCATCAGTGAGTCTTCCGACCCCGCTAGCTATGGCTACACCTTC.